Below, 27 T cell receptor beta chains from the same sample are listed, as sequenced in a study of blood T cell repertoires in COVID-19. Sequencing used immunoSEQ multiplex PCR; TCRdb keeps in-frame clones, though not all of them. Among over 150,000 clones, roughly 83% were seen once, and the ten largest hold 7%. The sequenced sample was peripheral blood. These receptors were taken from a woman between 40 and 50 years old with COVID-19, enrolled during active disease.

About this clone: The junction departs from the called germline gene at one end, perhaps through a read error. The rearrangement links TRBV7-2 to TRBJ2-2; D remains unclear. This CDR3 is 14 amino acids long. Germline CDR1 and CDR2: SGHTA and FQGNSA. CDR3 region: CASSFSSNSGELFF. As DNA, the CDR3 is TGTGCCAGCAGCTTTTCGTCCAACAGCGGGGAGCTGTTTTTT.

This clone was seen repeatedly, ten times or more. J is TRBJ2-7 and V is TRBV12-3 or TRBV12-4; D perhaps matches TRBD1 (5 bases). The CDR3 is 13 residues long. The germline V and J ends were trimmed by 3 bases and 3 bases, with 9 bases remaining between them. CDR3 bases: TGTGCCAGCAGTTTTGGGCAGGGCTACGAGCAGTACTTC. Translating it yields CASSFGQGYEQYF.

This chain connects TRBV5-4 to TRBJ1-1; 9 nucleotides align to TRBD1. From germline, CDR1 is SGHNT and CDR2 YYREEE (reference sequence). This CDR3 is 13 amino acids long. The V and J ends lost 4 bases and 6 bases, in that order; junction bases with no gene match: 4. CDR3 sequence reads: CASSPGQGSEAFF. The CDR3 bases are TGTGCCAGCAGCCCGGGACAGGGTTCTGAAGCTTTCTTT.

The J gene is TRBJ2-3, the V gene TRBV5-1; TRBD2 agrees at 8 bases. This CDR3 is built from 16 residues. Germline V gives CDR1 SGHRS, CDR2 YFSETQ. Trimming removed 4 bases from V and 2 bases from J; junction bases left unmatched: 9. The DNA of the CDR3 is TGCGCCAGCAGCCCCGGATTAGCGGGACTCACAGATACGCAGTATTTT. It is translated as CASSPGLAGLTDTQYF.

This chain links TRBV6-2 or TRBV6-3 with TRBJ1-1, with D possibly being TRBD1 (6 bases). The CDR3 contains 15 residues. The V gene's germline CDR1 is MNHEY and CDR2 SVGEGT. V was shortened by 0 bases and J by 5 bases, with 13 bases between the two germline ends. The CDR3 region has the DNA TGTGCCAGCAGTTACTCGAGACAAGGGGGTACTGAAGCTTTCTTT. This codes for CASSYSRQGGTEAFF.

Here the CDR3 reads CASIDEDSAPDYGYTF. In DNA, the CDR3 is TGCGCCAGCATCGACGAGGACAGCGCTCCTGACTATGGCTACACCTTC. The chain recombines TRBV5-1 with TRBJ1-2, with D perhaps TRBD1 (6 bases). This CDR3 has 16 residues. CDR1 SGHRS and CDR2 YFSETQ come from the germline V gene. Trimming removed 6 bases at V and 3 bases at J, with 21 bases between.

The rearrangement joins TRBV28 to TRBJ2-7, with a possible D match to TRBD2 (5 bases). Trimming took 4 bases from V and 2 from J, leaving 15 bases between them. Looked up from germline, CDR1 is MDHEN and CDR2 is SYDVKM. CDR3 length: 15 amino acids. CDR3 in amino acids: CASSSLGAVAYEQYF. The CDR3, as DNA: TGTGCCAGCAGTTCCCTCGGAGCGGTAGCCTACGAGCAGTACTTC.

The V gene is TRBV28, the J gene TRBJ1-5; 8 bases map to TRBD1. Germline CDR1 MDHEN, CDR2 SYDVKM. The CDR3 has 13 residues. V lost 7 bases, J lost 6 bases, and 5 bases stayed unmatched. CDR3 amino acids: CASISGGGQPQHF. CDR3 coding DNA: TGTGCCAGCATTTCAGGGGGCGGTCAGCCCCAGCATTTT.

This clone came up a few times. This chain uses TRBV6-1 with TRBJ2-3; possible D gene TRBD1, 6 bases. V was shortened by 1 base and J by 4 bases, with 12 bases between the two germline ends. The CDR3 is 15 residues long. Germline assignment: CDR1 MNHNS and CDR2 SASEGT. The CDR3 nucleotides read TGTGCCAGCAGTGAAGGGGCAGGGGCGGCAGATACGCAGTATTTT. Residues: CASSEGAGAADTQYF.

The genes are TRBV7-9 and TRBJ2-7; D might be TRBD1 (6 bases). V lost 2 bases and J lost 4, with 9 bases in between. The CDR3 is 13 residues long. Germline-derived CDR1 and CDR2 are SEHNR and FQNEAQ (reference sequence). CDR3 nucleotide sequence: TGTGCCAGCAGCTTACACAGGGTTTACGAGCAGTACTTC. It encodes CASSLHRVYEQYF.

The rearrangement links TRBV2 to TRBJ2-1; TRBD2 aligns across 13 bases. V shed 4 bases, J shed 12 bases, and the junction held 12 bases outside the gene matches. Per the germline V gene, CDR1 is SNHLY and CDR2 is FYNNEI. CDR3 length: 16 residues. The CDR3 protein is CASSGTSGRALLGQFF. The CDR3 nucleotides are TGTGCCAGCAGTGGAACTAGCGGGAGGGCATTACTAGGGCAGTTCTTC.

CDR3 coding DNA: TGTGCCAGCAGCCAGAGCGGGAGAGGAAACACCGGGGAGCTGTTTTTT. Translation gives CASSQSGRGNTGELFF. The rearrangement links TRBV28 to TRBJ2-2, with 8 bases identical to TRBD2. Trimming removed 6 bases from V and 2 bases from J; junction bases left unmatched: 8. This CDR3 contains 16 residues. Germline V gene lookup returns CDR1 MDHEN and CDR2 SYDVKM.

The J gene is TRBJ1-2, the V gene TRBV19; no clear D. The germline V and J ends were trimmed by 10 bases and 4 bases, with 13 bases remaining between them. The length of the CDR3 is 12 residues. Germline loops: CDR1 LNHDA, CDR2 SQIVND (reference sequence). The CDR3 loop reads CATVTAVYGYTF. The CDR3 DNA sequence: TGTGCCACTGTAACAGCCGTCTATGGCTACACCTTC.

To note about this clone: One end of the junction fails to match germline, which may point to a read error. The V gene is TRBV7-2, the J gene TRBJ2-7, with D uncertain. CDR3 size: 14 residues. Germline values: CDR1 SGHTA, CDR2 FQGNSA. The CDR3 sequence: CANSPPVSNYEQYF. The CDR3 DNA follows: TGTGCCAACAGCCCCCCGGTCTCAAACTACGAGCAGTACTTC.

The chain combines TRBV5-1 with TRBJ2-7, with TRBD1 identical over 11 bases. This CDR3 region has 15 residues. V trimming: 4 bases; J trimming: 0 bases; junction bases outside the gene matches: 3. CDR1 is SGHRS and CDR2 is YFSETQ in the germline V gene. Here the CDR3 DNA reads TGCGCCAGCAGCCCAGGGACAGGGGGCTCCTACGAGCAGTACTTC. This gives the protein CASSPGTGGSYEQYF.

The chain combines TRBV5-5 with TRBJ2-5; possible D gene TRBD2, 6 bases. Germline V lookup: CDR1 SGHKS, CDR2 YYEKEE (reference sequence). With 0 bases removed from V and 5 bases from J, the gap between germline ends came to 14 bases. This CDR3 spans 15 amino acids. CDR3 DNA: TGTGCCAGCAGCTTGGCCGGGGGACGCCGGGAGACCCAGTACTTC. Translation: CASSLAGGRRETQYF. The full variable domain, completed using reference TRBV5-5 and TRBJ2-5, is DAGVTQSPTHLIKTRGQQVTLRCSPISGHKSVSWYQQVLGQGPQFIFQYYEKEERGRGNFPDRFSARQFPNYSSELNVNALLLGDSALYLCASSLAGGRRETQYFGPGTRLLVL.

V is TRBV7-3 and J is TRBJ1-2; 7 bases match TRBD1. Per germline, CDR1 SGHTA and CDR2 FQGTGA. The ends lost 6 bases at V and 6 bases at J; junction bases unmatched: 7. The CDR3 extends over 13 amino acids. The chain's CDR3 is CASSPDRANGYTF. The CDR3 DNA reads TGTGCCAGCAGTCCCGACAGGGCGAATGGCTACACCTTC. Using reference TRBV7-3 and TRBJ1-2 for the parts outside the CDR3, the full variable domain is GAGVSQTPSNKVTEKGKYVELRCDPISGHTALYWYRQSLGQGPEFLIYFQGTGAADDSGLPNDRFFAVRPEGSVSTLKIQRTERGDSAVYLCASSPDRANGYTFGSGTRLTVV.

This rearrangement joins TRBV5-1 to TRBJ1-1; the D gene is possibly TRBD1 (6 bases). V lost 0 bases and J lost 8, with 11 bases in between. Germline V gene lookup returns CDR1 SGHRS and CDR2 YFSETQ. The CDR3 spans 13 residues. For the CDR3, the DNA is TGCGCCAGCAGCTTGGCAGGGGATAGGGAAGCTTTCTTT. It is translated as CASSLAGDREAFF.

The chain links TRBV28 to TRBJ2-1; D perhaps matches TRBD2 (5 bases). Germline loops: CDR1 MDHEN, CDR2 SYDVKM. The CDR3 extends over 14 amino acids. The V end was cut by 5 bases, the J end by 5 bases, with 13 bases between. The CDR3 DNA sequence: TGTGCCAGCAGTCCCCGACTACCTAACAATGAGCAGTTCTTC. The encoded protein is CASSPRLPNNEQFF. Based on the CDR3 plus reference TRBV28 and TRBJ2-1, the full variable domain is DVKVTQSSRYLVKRTGEKVFLECVQDMDHENMFWYRQDPGLGLRLIYFSYDVKMKEKGDIPEGYSVSREKKERFSLILESASTNQTSMYLCASSPRLPNNEQFFGPGTRLTVL.

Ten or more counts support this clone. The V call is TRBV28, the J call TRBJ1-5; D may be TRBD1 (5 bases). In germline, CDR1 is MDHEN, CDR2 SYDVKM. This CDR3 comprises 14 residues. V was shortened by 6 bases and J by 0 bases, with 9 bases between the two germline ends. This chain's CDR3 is CASRTEYSNQPQHF. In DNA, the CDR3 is TGTGCCAGCAGGACAGAATATAGCAATCAGCCCCAGCATTTT.

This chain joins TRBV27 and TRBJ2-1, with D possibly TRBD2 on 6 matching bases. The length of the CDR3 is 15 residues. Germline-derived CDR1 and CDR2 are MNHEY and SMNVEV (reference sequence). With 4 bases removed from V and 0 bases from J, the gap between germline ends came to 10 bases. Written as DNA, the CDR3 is TGTGCCAGCAGTTCGGGACTCCTCTCCTACAATGAGCAGTTCTTC. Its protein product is CASSSGLLSYNEQFF.

The CDR3 spells CASSERETQYF. In DNA form, the CDR3 reads TGTGCCAGCAGTGAACGAGAGACCCAGTACTTC. This chain uses TRBV2 with TRBJ2-5, with no clear D. The germline V gene encodes CDR1 SNHLY and CDR2 FYNNEI. The V gene lost 2 bases and the J gene lost 4 bases, with 2 bases spanning the gap. There are 11 residues in the CDR3.

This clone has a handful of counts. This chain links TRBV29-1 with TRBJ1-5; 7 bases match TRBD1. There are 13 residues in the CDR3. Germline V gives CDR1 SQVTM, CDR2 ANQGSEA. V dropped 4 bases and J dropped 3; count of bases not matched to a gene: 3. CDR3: CSVVGQANQPQHF. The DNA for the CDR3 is TGCAGCGTTGTCGGACAGGCCAATCAGCCCCAGCATTTT.

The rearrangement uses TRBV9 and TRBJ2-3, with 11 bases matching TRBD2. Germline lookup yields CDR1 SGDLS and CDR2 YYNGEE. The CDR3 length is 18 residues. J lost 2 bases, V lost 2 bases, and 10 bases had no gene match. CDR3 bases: TGTGCCAGCAGCGTGACGCTAGCGGGAGGATCTTCCACAGATACGCAGTATTTT. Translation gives CASSVTLAGGSSTDTQYF.

CDR3 nucleotide sequence: TGTGCCAGCAGCCAAGATGGGGGGTTTTGGGCTTTCTTT. Translation gives CASSQDGGFWAFF. This chain joins TRBV4-2 and TRBJ1-1; tentatively, D is TRBD1 (5 bases). The germline V and J ends were trimmed by 0 bases and 11 bases, with 13 bases remaining between them. The germline V gene encodes CDR1 LGHNA and CDR2 YNFKEQ. The CDR3 spans 13 residues.

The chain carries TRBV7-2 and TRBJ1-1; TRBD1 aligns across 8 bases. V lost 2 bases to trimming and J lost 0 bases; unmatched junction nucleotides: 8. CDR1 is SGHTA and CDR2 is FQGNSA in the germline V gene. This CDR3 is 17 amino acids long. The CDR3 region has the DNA TGTGCCAGCAGCTTATTCGGACAGGGAATCATGAACACTGAAGCTTTCTTT. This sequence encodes CASSLFGQGIMNTEAFF.

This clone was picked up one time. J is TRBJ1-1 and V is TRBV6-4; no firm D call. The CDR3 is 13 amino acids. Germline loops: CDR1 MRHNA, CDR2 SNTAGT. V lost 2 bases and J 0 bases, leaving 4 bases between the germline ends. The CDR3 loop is CASSDSMNTEAFF. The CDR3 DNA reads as TGTGCCAGCAGTGACAGCATGAACACTGAAGCTTTCTTT.